These 8 T cell receptor beta chains originate from one sample sequenced in a study of graft-versus-host responses after intestinal transplantation. The assay was immunoSEQ multiplex PCR, and TCRdb's table has in-frame clones only and misses some. The sample has 85,000 to 90,000 clones; 90% are singletons. Antigens of these TCRs are unknown. Here the sequenced sample was unstimulated CD4+ T cells sorted from spleen or lymph node cells, taken before intestinal transplant. The receptor source for this set is a human donor who received an intestinal transplant.

This chain links TRBV18 with TRBJ2-3; a possible D gene is TRBD2 (5 bases). CDR1 KGHSH and CDR2 LQKENI come from the germline V gene. Trimming removed 4 bases at V and 7 bases at J, with 9 bases between. CDR3 length: 12 amino acids. CDR3 DNA: TGTGCCAGCTCACTACGAGGGTATACGCAGTATTTT. Its protein is CASSLRGYTQYF. Together with reference TRBV18 and TRBJ2-3, the CDR3 gives the full variable domain: NAGVMQNPRHLVRRRGQEARLRCSPMKGHSHVYWYRQLPEEGLKFMVYLQKENIIDESGMPKERFSAEFPKEGPSILRIQQVVRGDSAAYFCASSLRGYTQYFGPGTRLTVL.

CDR3 bases: TGTGCCAGCAGCCGACAGGGGATGAACACCGGGGAGCTGTTTTTT. The encoded protein is CASSRQGMNTGELFF. The chain recombines TRBV7-9 with TRBJ2-2; the match to TRBD1 covers 8 bases. The ends lost 5 bases at V and 1 base at J; junction bases unmatched: 3. The CDR3 is made up of 15 amino acids. The germline CDR1 and CDR2 sequences are SEHNR and FQNEAQ (reference sequence).

The rearrangement uses TRBV19 and TRBJ2-7; D is possibly TRBD2 (5 bases). Between the trimmed V and J ends, which lost 3 bases and 0 bases, there was a span of 9 bases. CDR1 is LNHDA and CDR2 is SQIVND in the germline V gene (reference sequence). The length of the CDR3 is 14 residues. CDR3 in amino acids: CASSMERGSYEQYF. For the CDR3, the DNA is TGTGCCAGTAGTATGGAACGGGGCTCCTACGAGCAGTACTTC.

The chain uses TRBV11-1 and TRBJ1-1; no clear D. Germline V gene lookup returns CDR1 SGHAT and CDR2 FQDESV (reference sequence). CDR3 length equals 12 residues. V was pared by 6 bases and J by 3 bases, with 8 bases between. The CDR3 loop reads CASSVRYTEAFF. The CDR3, as DNA: TGTGCCAGCAGTGTGAGGTACACTGAAGCTTTCTTT.

The gene calls are TRBV5-1 and TRBJ1-1; 8 positions match TRBD1. This CDR3 comprises 15 residues. Germline V gene lookup returns CDR1 SGHRS and CDR2 YFSETQ. The junction had 5 bases not matched to a gene; V was cut back by 4 bases and J by 0 bases. The CDR3 reads CASSPTGVMNTEAFF. The DNA of the CDR3 is TGCGCCAGCAGCCCGACAGGGGTGATGAACACTGAAGCTTTCTTT.

The genes are TRBV5-6 and TRBJ1-1; unclear D gene. V dropped 0 bases and J dropped 3 bases, with 6 bases sitting between them. Germline V gene lookup returns CDR1 SGHDT and CDR2 YYEEEE. This CDR3 comprises 13 residues. CDR3 sequence: CASSLARHTEAFF. The CDR3 DNA follows: TGTGCCAGCAGCTTGGCGCGTCACACTGAAGCTTTCTTT.

This chain connects TRBV5-1 to TRBJ2-2; 8 positions match TRBD2. V gave up 6 bases and J gave up 4 bases; unmatched junction bases: 23. The CDR3 is 20 residues long. Per the germline V gene, CDR1 is SGHRS and CDR2 is YFSETQ. CDR3 nucleotide sequence: TGCGCCAGCACTAAATGGGGTGCTAGCGGGTCCCTTATAACCACCGGGGAGCTGTTTTTT. It codes for CASTKWGASGSLITTGELFF.

The chain links TRBV6-1 to TRBJ2-3; possible D gene TRBD1, 6 bases. This CDR3 has 13 residues. V was shortened by 5 bases and J by 4 bases, with 10 bases between the two germline ends. Germline V gene lookup returns CDR1 MNHNS and CDR2 SASEGT. CDR3 DNA: TGTGCCAGCAGTACCCACAGGGCAGATACGCAGTATTTT. It specifies CASSTHRADTQYF.